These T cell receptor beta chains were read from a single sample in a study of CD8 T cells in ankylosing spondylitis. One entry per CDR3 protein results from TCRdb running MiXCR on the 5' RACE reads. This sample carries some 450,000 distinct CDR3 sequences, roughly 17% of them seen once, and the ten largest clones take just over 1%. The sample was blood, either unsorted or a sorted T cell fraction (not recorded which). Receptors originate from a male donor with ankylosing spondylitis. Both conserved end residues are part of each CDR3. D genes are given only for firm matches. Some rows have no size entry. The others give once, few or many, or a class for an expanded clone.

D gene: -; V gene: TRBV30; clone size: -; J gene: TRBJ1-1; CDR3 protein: CAWSVRTKAFF; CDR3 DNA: TGTGCCTGGAGTGTACGGACTAAAGCTTTCTTT
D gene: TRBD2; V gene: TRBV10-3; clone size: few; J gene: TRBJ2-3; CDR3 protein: CATLTSGGLTDTQYF; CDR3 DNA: TGTGCCACCCTGACTAGCGGGGGCCTGACAGATACGCAGTATTTT
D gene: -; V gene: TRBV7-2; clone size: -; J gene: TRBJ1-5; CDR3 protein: CASSWGPNQPQHF; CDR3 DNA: TGTGCCAGCAGCTGGGGCCCCAATCAGCCCCAGCATTTT
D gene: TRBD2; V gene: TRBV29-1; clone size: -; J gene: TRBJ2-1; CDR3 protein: CSVEWGLAGGPAPNEQFF; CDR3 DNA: TGCAGCGTTGAATGGGGACTAGCGGGAGGGCCTGCCCCCAATGAGCAGTTCTTC
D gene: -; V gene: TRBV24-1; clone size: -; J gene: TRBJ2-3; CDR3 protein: CATSGGPPDTQYF; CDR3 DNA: TGTGCCACCAGTGGGGGACCCCCGGATACGCAGTATTTT
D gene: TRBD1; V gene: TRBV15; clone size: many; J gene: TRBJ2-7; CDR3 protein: CATSRTIQGIYEQYF; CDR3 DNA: TGTGCCACCAGCAGAACTATACAGGGGATCTACGAGCAGTACTTC
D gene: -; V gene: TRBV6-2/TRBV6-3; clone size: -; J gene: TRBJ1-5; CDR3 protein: CASRPSGRPNQPQHF; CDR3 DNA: TGTGCCAGCAGGCCCTCCGGGAGACCAAATCAGCCCCAGCATTTT
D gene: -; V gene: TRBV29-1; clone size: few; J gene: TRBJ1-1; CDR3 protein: CSVLAPPTTNTEAFF; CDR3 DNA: TGCAGCGTCCTAGCACCTCCTACGACAAACACTGAAGCTTTCTTT
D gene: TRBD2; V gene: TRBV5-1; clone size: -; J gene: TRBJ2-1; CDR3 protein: CASSLLAGGDEQFF; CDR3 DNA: TGCGCCAGCAGCTTACTAGCGGGGGGGGATGAGCAGTTCTTC
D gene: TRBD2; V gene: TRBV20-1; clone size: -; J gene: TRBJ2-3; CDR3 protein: CSAKAGGPADTQYF; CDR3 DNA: TGCAGTGCCAAAGCGGGAGGGCCGGCAGATACGCAGTATTTT
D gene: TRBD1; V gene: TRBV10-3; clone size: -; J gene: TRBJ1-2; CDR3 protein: CAISDQGASNYGYTF; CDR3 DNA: TGTGCCATCAGTGATCAGGGGGCCTCTAACTATGGCTACACCTTC
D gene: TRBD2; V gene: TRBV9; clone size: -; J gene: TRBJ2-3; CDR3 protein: CASSPGKAGGQKDTQYF; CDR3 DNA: TGTGCCAGCAGCCCAGGCAAAGCGGGGGGGCAGAAAGATACGCAGTATTTT
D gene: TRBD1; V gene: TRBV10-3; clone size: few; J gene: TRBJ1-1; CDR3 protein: CAISEGQGVREAFF; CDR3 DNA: TGTGCCATCAGTGAGGGTCAGGGGGTACGCGAAGCTTTCTTT
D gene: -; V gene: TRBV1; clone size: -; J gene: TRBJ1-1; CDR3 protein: CTSSQDLQWVTEAFF; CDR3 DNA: TGCACCAGCAGCCAAGATTTACAGTGGGTCACTGAAGCTTTCTTT
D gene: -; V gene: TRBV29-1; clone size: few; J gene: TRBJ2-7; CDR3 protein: CSVEGDGAREQYF; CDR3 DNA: TGCAGCGTTGAAGGGGACGGGGCACGCGAGCAGTACTTC
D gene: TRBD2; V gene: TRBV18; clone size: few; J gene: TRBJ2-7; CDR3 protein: CASSPPGLADTYEQYF; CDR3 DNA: TGTGCCAGCTCACCACCCGGGCTAGCGGATACCTACGAGCAGTACTTC
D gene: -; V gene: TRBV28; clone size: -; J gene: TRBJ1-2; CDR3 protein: CASSLGIVNYGYTF; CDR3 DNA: TGTGCCAGCAGTTTGGGGATCGTTAACTATGGCTACACCTTC
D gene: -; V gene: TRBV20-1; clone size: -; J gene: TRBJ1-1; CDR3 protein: CSASRDLNTEAFF; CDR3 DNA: TGCAGTGCTAGTAGGGACCTGAACACTGAAGCTTTCTTT
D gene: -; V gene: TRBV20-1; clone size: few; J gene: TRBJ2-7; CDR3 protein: CSAPGTFLYEQYF; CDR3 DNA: TGCAGTGCCCCAGGGACTTTCCTTTACGAGCAGTACTTC
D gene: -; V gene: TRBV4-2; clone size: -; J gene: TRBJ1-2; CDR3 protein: CASSQAFASGEEAYGYTF; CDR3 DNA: TGTGCCAGCAGCCAAGCCTTCGCGTCAGGCGAGGAGGCCTATGGCTACACCTTC
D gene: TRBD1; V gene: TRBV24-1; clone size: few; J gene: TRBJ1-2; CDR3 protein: CATSEGRQGLGYTF; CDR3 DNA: TGTGCCACCAGTGAGGGCCGACAGGGGCTTGGCTACACCTTC
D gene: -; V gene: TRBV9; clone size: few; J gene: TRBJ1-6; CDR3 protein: CASSPGTLNNSPLHF; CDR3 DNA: TGTGCCAGCAGTCCCGGGACGTTGAATAATTCACCCCTCCACTTT
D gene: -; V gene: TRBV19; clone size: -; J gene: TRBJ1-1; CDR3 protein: CASSMAKFTEAFF; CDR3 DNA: TGTGCCAGTAGTATGGCCAAATTCACTGAAGCTTTCTTT
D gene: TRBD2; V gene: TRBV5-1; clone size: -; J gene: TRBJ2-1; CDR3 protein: CASSFGGTTINEQFF; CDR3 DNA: TGCGCCAGCAGCTTCGGCGGGACTACTATCAATGAGCAGTTCTTC
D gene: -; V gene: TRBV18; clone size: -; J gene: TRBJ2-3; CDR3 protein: CASSPSLAMSTDTQYF; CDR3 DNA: TGTGCCAGCTCACCTTCTCTAGCGATGAGCACAGATACGCAGTATTTT
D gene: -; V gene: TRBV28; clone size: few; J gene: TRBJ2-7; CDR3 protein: CASKGGTYEQYF; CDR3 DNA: TGTGCCAGCAAGGGCGGGACCTACGAGCAGTACTTC
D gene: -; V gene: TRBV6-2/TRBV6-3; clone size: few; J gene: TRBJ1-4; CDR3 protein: CASSYFGEKLFF; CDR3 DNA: TGTGCCAGCAGTTACTTTGGAGAAAAACTGTTTTTT